These 29 T cell receptor beta chains share one sample of origin, sequenced in a study of blood T cells in healthy people across ages. A second PCR of about 7 to 11 cycles used a sample-barcoded 5' primer and a J-beta primer mix. TCRdb passed the 5' RACE reads through MiXCR, listing each CDR3 protein once. The sample comprises around 1,500,000 distinct CDR3 sequences, 35% to 45% of which are singletons, and approximately 7.9% rests with the top ten. The sequencing sample was made of blood. These receptors all come from a woman under 30 in good health.

This clonotype was found a few times. The genes are TRBV20-1 and TRBJ2-3; D not resolved. Germline V CDR1 and CDR2: DFQATT, SNEGSKA (reference sequence). The CDR3 has 12 amino acids. In DNA form, the CDR3 reads TGCAGCCTGGCAGATCTCACAGATACGCAGTATTTT. It yields the protein CSLADLTDTQYF.

The rearrangement joins TRBV24-1 to TRBJ2-5, with D possibly TRBD2 on 6 matching bases. There are 15 residues in the CDR3. V was trimmed by 3 bases and J by 11 bases, leaving 21 bases between them. The germline V gene encodes CDR1 KGHDR and CDR2 SFDVKD. The CDR3 loop is CATSDPGTGMNEQYF. In nucleotides, the CDR3 is TGTGCCACCAGTGATCCCGGGACTGGGATGAATGAGCAGTACTTC.

The rearrangement uses TRBV20-1 and TRBJ2-7; D may be TRBD2 (5 bases). This CDR3 spans 14 amino acids. Germline V gene data show CDR1 as DFQATT and CDR2 as SNEGSKA (reference sequence). Trimming pared 2 bases from V and 9 bases from J, leaving 20 bases between. The DNA of the CDR3 is TGCAGTGCTAGAAACGAAGCGGCCCGCGAGGGGCAGTACTTC. This gives the protein CSARNEAAREGQYF.

This clonotype has more than one count but fewer than ten. This sequence joins TRBV19 and TRBJ1-2; 8 bases match TRBD1. There are 15 residues in the CDR3. Unmatched junction bases numbered 6, after V lost 3 bases and J lost 3 bases. CDR1 LNHDA and CDR2 SQIVND come from the germline V gene (reference sequence). The CDR3 here is CASSIDRGGYYGYTF. DNA of the CDR3: TGTGCCAGTAGTATTGACAGGGGCGGCTACTATGGCTACACCTTC.

This chain connects TRBV27 to TRBJ2-1; D unresolved. CDR3 size: 14 residues. CDR1 and CDR2 (germline): MNHEY, SMNVEV (reference sequence). V was cut by 3 bases and J by 0 bases, with 6 bases left in between. CDR3 residues: CASSFEFSYNEQFF. The CDR3 DNA reads as TGTGCCAGCAGTTTCGAGTTCTCCTACAATGAGCAGTTCTTC.

The V gene is TRBV7-3, the J gene TRBJ1-1, with 7 bases identical to TRBD1. Germline loops: CDR1 SGHTA, CDR2 FQGTGA. J was trimmed by 5 bases and V by 1 base; bases with no gene match: 10. This CDR3 spans 16 amino acids. DNA for the CDR3: TGTGCCAGCAGCTTAAGTTCAGGGGGGGCTAGGACTGAAGCTTTCTTT. As protein: CASSLSSGGARTEAFF.

This clonotype was counted only a few times. The V call is TRBV6-5, the J call TRBJ2-1; TRBD1 matches at 9 bases. Per the germline V gene, CDR1 is MNHEY and CDR2 is SVGAGI. The CDR3 length is 14 residues. Trimming took 5 bases from V and 7 from J; bases not matched to a gene: 6. The DNA for the CDR3 is TGTGCCAGCAGTGGTGGGACAGGGCCTAATGAGCAGTTCTTC. This translates into CASSGGTGPNEQFF.

CDR3 region: CASSPHWGDEQYF. CDR3 nucleotide sequence: TGTGCCAGCAGTCCCCACTGGGGTGACGAGCAGTACTTC. The rearrangement links TRBV12-3 or TRBV12-4 to TRBJ2-7; no definite D call. The V end was cut by 5 bases, the J end by 5 bases, with 13 bases between. This CDR3 has 13 amino acids.

The chain links TRBV20-1 to TRBJ2-7; D might be TRBD2 (6 bases). This CDR3 region has 18 residues. V was trimmed by 5 bases and J by 2 bases, leaving 28 bases between them. The germline V gene encodes CDR1 DFQATT and CDR2 SNEGSKA (reference sequence). CDR3 nucleotides: TGCAGTGCTCCCCAGTCTTTACTAGCTTCCGAACTCACCTACGAGCAGTACTTC. Amino acid sequence: CSAPQSLLASELTYEQYF.

A few counts support this clonotype. The V gene is TRBV9, the J gene TRBJ2-4; D possibly corresponds to TRBD1 (5 bases). The end of the DNA fits TRBJ2-7 better, so the J call may be wrong. The germline CDR1 and CDR2 sequences are SGDLS and YYNGEE. This CDR3 spans 14 amino acids. The chain's CDR3 is CASSVAPDKAEQYF. Written as DNA, the CDR3 is TGTGCCAGCAGCGTAGCTCCGGACAAAGCCGAGCAGTACTTC.

The sample holds a few counts of this clonotype. In DNA, the CDR3 is TGTGCCAGCAGCTTATTTGGGACTAGCGGGCTCCAAGAGACCCAGTACTTC. This sequence encodes CASSLFGTSGLQETQYF. The chain carries TRBV7-9 and TRBJ2-5; 12 bases are a match to TRBD2. The CDR3 is 17 amino acids. Per germline, CDR1 SEHNR and CDR2 FQNEAQ (reference sequence). V gave up 2 bases and J gave up 1 base; unmatched junction bases: 5.

This clonotype turned up a few times. The chain couples TRBV6-5 to TRBJ2-1; D might be TRBD1 (6 bases). The end of the DNA aligns better with TRBJ2-7, so the J call may be wrong. This CDR3 is built from 18 residues. Germline V gene lookup returns CDR1 MNHEY and CDR2 SVGAGI. The CDR3 sequence is CASSSRTSQGSSYNEQYF. In DNA form, the CDR3 reads TGTGCCAGCAGTTCCCGGACCTCACAGGGTAGCTCCTACAATGAGCAGTACTTC.

This clonotype was seen a single time. CDR3 loop: CASTNAGTSGGAVQETQYF. The CDR3 DNA follows: TGTGCCAGCACCAACGCCGGGACTAGCGGGGGGGCCGTACAAGAGACCCAGTACTTC. The V gene is TRBV2, the J gene TRBJ2-5; 16 bases align to TRBD2. The CDR3 covers 19 residues. With 7 bases clipped from V and 2 bases from J, the junction kept 13 bases outside the gene matches. The germline CDR1 and CDR2 sequences are SNHLY and FYNNEI.

This clonotype was detected once. V is TRBV20-1 and J is TRBJ2-2; 10 bases map to TRBD1. After removal of 4 bases from V and 5 bases from J, the junction contained 4 bases not matched to a gene. Germline-derived CDR1 and CDR2 are DFQATT and SNEGSKA (reference sequence). The CDR3 has 14 amino acids. In DNA form, the CDR3 reads TGCAGTGCTAACAAGGGACAGGGGACCGGGGAGCTGTTTTTT. Its protein product is CSANKGQGTGELFF.

The rearrangement joins TRBV27 to TRBJ2-1, with no clear D. Germline CDR1 reads MNHEY; CDR2 reads SMNVEV (reference sequence). This CDR3 contains 13 residues. Trimming shortened V by 0 bases and J by 7 bases, and 7 bases separated the two germline ends. The CDR3 loop is CASSLSGANEQFF. The CDR3 region has the DNA TGTGCCAGCAGTTTATCGGGTGCGAATGAGCAGTTCTTC.

The genes are TRBV20-1 and TRBJ2-1; no clear D. V was shortened by 2 bases and J by 7 bases, with 9 bases between the two germline ends. Looked up from germline, CDR1 is DFQATT and CDR2 is SNEGSKA (reference sequence). CDR3 length: 12 amino acids. CDR3 in amino acids: CSARNLRNEQFF. The CDR3 DNA reads as TGCAGTGCTAGAAACCTAAGGAATGAGCAGTTCTTC.

The chain couples TRBV7-2 to TRBJ2-3; 12 nucleotides line up with TRBD2. There are 20 residues in the CDR3. Germline values: CDR1 SGHTA, CDR2 FQGNSA. V shed 2 bases and J 4 bases; nucleotides not matched to a gene: 16. This CDR3 is CASSLWRDTLAGGPPDTQYF. CDR3 bases: TGTGCCAGCAGCTTATGGCGGGACACTCTAGCGGGAGGGCCGCCAGATACGCAGTATTTT.

Turning to this clonotype: This sequence may be a read error, since a much larger clone differs from it by one base. V gene TRBV29-1 combines with J gene TRBJ2-1, with D tentatively TRBD2 (6 bases). CDR1 is SQVTM and CDR2 is ANQGSEA in the germline V gene. The germline V and J ends were trimmed by 7 bases and 10 bases, with 17 bases remaining between them. This CDR3 is built from 12 residues. Written as DNA, the CDR3 is TGCAGCGCGGGGGACGGAACCTACGAGCAGTTCTTC. Protein: CSAGDGTYEQFF.

This clonotype has more than one count but fewer than ten. V gene TRBV5-1 combines with J gene TRBJ2-1; 9 nucleotides align to TRBD1. Germline V gene data show CDR1 as SGHRS and CDR2 as YFSETQ. After removal of 2 bases from V and 0 bases from J, the junction contained 9 bases not matched to a gene. This CDR3 is built from 18 residues. The CDR3 DNA reads as TGCGCCAGCAGCTTAAAACAGGGGGCAACCAGCTCCTACAATGAGCAGTTCTTC. This codes for CASSLKQGATSSYNEQFF.

This clonotype has only a few counts. V is TRBV6-4 and J is TRBJ1-5; 7 nucleotides agree with TRBD1. The CDR3 is 15 residues long. With 4 bases clipped from V and 1 base from J, the junction kept 4 bases outside the gene matches. CDR1 and CDR2 from the germline V gene are MRHNA and SNTAGT. As DNA, the CDR3 is TGTGCCAGCAGTGCCACAGGGGCAAGCAATCAGCCCCAGCATTTT. Encoded protein: CASSATGASNQPQHF.

This clonotype occurred a few times. The chain links TRBV6-6 to TRBJ1-5; no reliable D call. The V end lost 7 bases, the J end lost 4 bases, and 8 bases lay between the germline ends. The V gene's germline CDR1 is MNHNY and CDR2 SVGAGI (reference sequence). CDR3 length equals 12 residues. The CDR3: CASTDPNQPQHF. CDR3 bases: TGTGCCAGCACCGACCCGAATCAGCCCCAGCATTTT.

This clonotype has a single count. The CDR3 DNA follows: TGTGCCAGCAGTTTATCGACTAGCGGGAGCAATGAGCAGTTCTTC. It encodes CASSLSTSGSNEQFF. The V call is TRBV27, the J call TRBJ2-1; 12 nucleotides agree with TRBD2. There are 15 residues in the CDR3. Germline V lookup: CDR1 MNHEY, CDR2 SMNVEV (reference sequence). The V segment lost 0 bases and the J segment 6 bases; nucleotides outside the gene matches: 0.

CDR3 DNA: TGCAGCGCTGACTCTGGACAGGGGATGTATGGCTACACCTTC. Its translation is CSADSGQGMYGYTF. The chain uses TRBV29-1 and TRBJ1-2, with 9 positions matching TRBD1. In germline, CDR1 is SQVTM, CDR2 ANQGSEA. The CDR3 loop spans 14 amino acids. The ends lost 7 bases at V and 5 bases at J; junction bases unmatched: 11.

The rearrangement links TRBV20-1 to TRBJ2-3, with D unclear. Germline V CDR1 and CDR2: DFQATT, SNEGSKA (reference sequence). V gave up 1 base and J gave up 2 bases, with 7 bases separating them. The CDR3 extends over 13 amino acids. CDR3 amino acids: CSARGRFTDTQYF. The CDR3 DNA reads TGCAGTGCTAGAGGTCGATTCACAGATACGCAGTATTTT.

Regarding this clonotype: At one boundary the junction diverges from the germline segment, which might be a read error. The V gene is TRBV4-2, the J gene TRBJ2-1, with TRBD2 as a possible D gene (6 bases). The CDR3 has 16 amino acids. Germline CDR1 is LGHNA and CDR2 is YNFKEQ. The CDR3 loop is CASSRGEGGIYSEQFF. The CDR3 DNA reads TGTGCCAGCAGCCGAGGAGAGGGCGGGATTTACAGTGAGCAGTTCTTC.

This clonotype was seen more than once but under ten times. The chain combines TRBV11-2 with TRBJ1-2; D may be TRBD1 (6 bases). Germline-derived CDR1 and CDR2 are SGHAT and FQNNGV. The ends were cut back, 5 bases at V and 5 bases at J, with 15 bases in the middle. The CDR3 totals 14 residues. Here the CDR3 reads CASSTRTDSYGYTF. CDR3 DNA: TGTGCCAGCAGCACCCGGACAGACTCATATGGCTACACCTTC.

This clonotype has a handful of counts. V and J are TRBV29-1 and TRBJ2-5; possibly TRBD1 for D (6 bases). This CDR3 contains 16 residues. Trimming took 0 bases from V and 4 from J, leaving 18 bases between them. The V gene's germline CDR1 is SQVTM and CDR2 ANQGSEA. The CDR3, as DNA: TGCAGCGTTGAAGAGTTTACAGGGACGTCTGGAGAGACCCAGTACTTC. Its protein is CSVEEFTGTSGETQYF.

This clonotype has just one count. The V and J genes are TRBV15 and TRBJ1-2, with D possibly being TRBD1 (5 bases). The germline V and J ends were trimmed by 5 bases and 8 bases, with 24 bases remaining between them. Germline values: CDR1 LNHNV, CDR2 YYDKDF (reference sequence). CDR3 length equals 16 residues. CDR3 sequence: CATSGGTMGDLWGYTF. CDR3 nucleotides: TGTGCCACCAGCGGAGGGACGATGGGCGATTTATGGGGCTACACCTTC. The full variable domain, its missing parts supplied by reference TRBV15 and TRBJ1-2, is DAMVIQNPRYQVTQFGKPVTLSCSQTLNHNVMYWYQQKSSQAPKLLFHYYDKDFNNEADTPDNFQSRRPNTSFCFLDIRSPGLGDTAMYLCATSGGTMGDLWGYTFGSGTRLTVV.

The chain recombines TRBV19 with TRBJ2-4, with TRBD1 matching 9 bases. The V gene end was trimmed by 9 bases and the J gene end by 3 bases; junction bases not matched to a gene: 15. The V gene's germline CDR1 is LNHDA and CDR2 SQIVND (reference sequence). The CDR3 spans 17 residues. The CDR3 region is CASSQGARGMGKNIQYF. The CDR3 DNA follows: TGTGCCAGCTCACAGGGGGCCAGGGGAATGGGCAAAAACATTCAGTACTTC. The whole variable domain, remainder taken from reference TRBV19 and TRBJ2-4, is DGGITQSPKYLFRKEGQNVTLSCEQNLNHDAMYWYRQDPGQGLRLIYYSQIVNDFQKGDIAEGYSVSREKKESFPLTVTSAQKNPTAFYLCASSQGARGMGKNIQYFGAGTRLSVL.